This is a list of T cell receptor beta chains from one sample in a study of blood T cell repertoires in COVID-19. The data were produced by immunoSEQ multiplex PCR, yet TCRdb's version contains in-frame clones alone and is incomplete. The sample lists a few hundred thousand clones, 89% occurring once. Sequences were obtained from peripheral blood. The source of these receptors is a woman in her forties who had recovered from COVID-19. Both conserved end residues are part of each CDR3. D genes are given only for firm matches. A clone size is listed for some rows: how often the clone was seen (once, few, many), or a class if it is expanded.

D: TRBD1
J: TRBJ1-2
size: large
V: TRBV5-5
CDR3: CASSLEGTGYDGYTF
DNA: TGTGCCAGCAGCTTGGAAGGGACAGGGTACGATGGCTACACCTTC

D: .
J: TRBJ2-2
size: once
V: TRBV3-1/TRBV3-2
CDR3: CASSQMGAGAYTGELFF
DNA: TGTGCCAGCAGCCAAATGGGGGCAGGGGCATACACCGGGGAGCTGTTTTTT

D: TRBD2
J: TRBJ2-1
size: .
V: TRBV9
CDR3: CASSLRAGDGEQFF
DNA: TGTGCCAGCAGCCTTCGGGCGGGAGATGGTGAGCAGTTCTTC

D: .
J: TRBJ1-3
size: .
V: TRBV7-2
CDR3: CASSINGHFAGNTIYF
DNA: TGTGCCAGCAGCATCAACGGACACTTTGCTGGAAACACCATATATTTT

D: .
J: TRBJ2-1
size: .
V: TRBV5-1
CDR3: CASSSTQVNTYNEQFF
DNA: TGCGCCAGCAGCTCCACACAGGTCAACACCTACAATGAGCAGTTCTTC

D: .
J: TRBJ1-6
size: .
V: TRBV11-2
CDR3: CASSLDGANYNSPLHF
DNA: TGTGCCAGCAGCTTAGATGGGGCCAACTATAATTCACCCCTCCACTTT

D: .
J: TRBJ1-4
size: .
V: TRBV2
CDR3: CASSGPSNEKLFF
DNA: TGTGCCAGCAGTGGGCCCTCTAATGAAAAACTGTTTTTT

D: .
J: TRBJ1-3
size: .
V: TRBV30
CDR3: CAWKTGNSGNTIYF
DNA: TGTGCCTGGAAGACAGGCAACTCTGGAAACACCATATATTTT

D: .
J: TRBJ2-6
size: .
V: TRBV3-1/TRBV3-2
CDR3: CASSQGRSSGANVLTF
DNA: TGTGCCAGCAGCCAAGGACGGAGCTCTGGGGCCAACGTCCTGACTTTC

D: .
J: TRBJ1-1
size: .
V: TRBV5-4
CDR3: CASSFGQGRTEAFF
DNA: TGTGCCAGCAGCTTTGGGCAGGGGAGAACTGAAGCTTTCTTT

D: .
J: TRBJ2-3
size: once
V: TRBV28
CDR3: CASSAPAEITDTQYF
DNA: TGTGCCAGCAGTGCGCCAGCGGAGATCACAGATACGCAGTATTTT

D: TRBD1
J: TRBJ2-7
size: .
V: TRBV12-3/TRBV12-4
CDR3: CASSFGTGREQYF
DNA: TGTGCCAGCAGTTTCGGGACAGGGCGCGAGCAGTACTTC

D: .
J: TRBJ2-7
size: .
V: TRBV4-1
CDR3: CASSQRGQSYEQYF
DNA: TGCGCCAGCAGCCAACGAGGACAATCCTACGAGCAGTACTTC

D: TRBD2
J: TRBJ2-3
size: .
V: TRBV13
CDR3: CASSSRTSLVTDTQYF
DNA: TGTGCCAGCAGCTCCAGGACTAGCCTCGTCACAGATACGCAGTATTTT

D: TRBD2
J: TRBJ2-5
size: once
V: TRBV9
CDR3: CASSVSSRGDQETQYF
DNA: TGTGCCAGCAGCGTTTCTTCGCGGGGGGACCAAGAGACCCAGTACTTC

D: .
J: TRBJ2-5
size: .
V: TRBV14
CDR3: CASSRNLRETQYF
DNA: TGTGCCAGCAGCCGAAATCTAAGAGAGACCCAGTACTTC

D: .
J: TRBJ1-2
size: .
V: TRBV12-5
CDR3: CASGLQASYGYTF
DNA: TGTGCTAGTGGCCTACAGGCGTCCTATGGCTACACCTTC

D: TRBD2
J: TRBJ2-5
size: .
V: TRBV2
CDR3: CANSGDQETQYF
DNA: TGTGCCAATAGCGGGGACCAAGAGACCCAGTACTTC

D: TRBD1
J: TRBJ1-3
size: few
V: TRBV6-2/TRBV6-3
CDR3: CASRYRGPGNTIYF
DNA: TGTGCCAGCAGGTACAGGGGGCCCGGAAACACCATATATTTT

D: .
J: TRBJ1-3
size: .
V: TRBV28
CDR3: CASSQGGIGSGNTIYF
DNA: TGTGCCAGCAGCCAGGGTGGGATCGGCTCTGGAAACACCATATATTTT

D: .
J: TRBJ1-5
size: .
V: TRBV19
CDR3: CASSKTGNSNQPQHF
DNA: TGTGCCAGTAGTAAGACAGGTAATAGCAATCAGCCCCAGCATTTT

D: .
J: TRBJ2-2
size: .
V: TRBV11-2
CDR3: CASSPTLATGELFF
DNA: TGTGCCAGCAGCCCCACCCTAGCGACCGGGGAGCTGTTTTTT

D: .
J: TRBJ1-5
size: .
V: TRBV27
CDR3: CASSLQRDQPQHF
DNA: TGTGCCAGCAGTCTTCAGCGAGACCAGCCCCAGCATTTT

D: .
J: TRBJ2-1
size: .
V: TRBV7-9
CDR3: CASSKRGPYNEQFF
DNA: TGTGCCAGCAGCAAAAGAGGGCCTTACAATGAGCAGTTCTTC

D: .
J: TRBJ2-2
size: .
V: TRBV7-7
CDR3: CASSLSRPTGELFF
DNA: TGTGCCAGCAGCTTAAGCAGGCCCACCGGGGAGCTGTTTTTT

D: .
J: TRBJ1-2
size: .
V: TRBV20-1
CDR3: CSASPQEGAAGYTF
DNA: TGCAGTGCTAGTCCTCAGGAGGGCGCGGCTGGCTACACCTTC

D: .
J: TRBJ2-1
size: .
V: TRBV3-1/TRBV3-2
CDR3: CASSQGTSWGEQFF
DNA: TGTGCCAGCAGCCAAGGCACTAGCTGGGGGGAGCAGTTCTTC